The 9 T cell receptor beta chains below come from one sample, sequenced in a study of PD-L1 blockade in urothelial cancer. The time point was: pretreatment peripheral blood. Generated by immunoSEQ multiplex PCR, the TCRdb table keeps only in-frame clones and is missing some. The sample contains around 70,000 clones, roughly 89% of which appear only once. Sequenced material: PBMCs, taken around atezolizumab (anti-PD-L1) treatment. All receptors derive from a woman in her seventies with urothelial cancer.

The genes are TRBV9 and TRBJ2-5, with a possible D match to TRBD1 (6 bases). Germline CDR1 reads SGDLS; CDR2 reads YYNGEE. The CDR3 is 15 amino acids. Trimming pared 6 bases from V and 1 base from J, leaving 16 bases between. The chain's CDR3 is CASTRTGQFQETQYF. The CDR3 nucleotides are TGTGCCAGCACTCGGACCGGACAGTTCCAAGAGACCCAGTACTTC. The full variable domain, completed using reference TRBV9 and TRBJ2-5, is DSGVTQTPKHLITATGQRVTLRCSPRSGDLSVYWYQQSLDQGLQFLIQYYNGEERAKGNILERFSAQQFPDLHSELNLSSLELGDSALYFCASTRTGQFQETQYFGPGTRLLVL.

The chain combines TRBV21-1 with TRBJ2-2; the table's TRBD2 call for D was not verified on the DNA. TRBV21-1 is a pseudogene. CDR3 size: 18 residues. This CDR3 is CASSKGAEKRGNTGELFF. CDR3 sequence (DNA): TGTGCCAGCAGCAAAGGGGCCGAGAAGCGGGGGAACACCGGGGAGCTGTTTTTT.

The genes are TRBV4-2 and TRBJ2-2; weak D call: TRBD2 (7 bases). Germline CDR1 is LGHNA and CDR2 is YNFKEQ. This CDR3 region has 16 residues. Trimming shortened V by 2 bases and J by 7 bases, and 17 bases separated the two germline ends. CDR3 region: CASSQPKGGAVGELFF. As DNA, the CDR3 is TGTGCCAGCAGCCAACCTAAAGGGGGGGCGGTCGGGGAGCTGTTTTTT.

The V call is TRBV2, the J call TRBJ1-2; D possibly corresponds to TRBD1 (6 bases). The germline V gene encodes CDR1 SNHLY and CDR2 FYNNEI. CDR3 length: 12 amino acids. With 8 bases removed from V and 6 bases from J, the gap between germline ends came to 13 bases. The CDR3 protein is CASQGPRHGYTF. The DNA of the CDR3 is TGTGCCAGCCAGGGGCCCCGTCATGGCTACACCTTC. The full variable domain, its missing parts supplied by reference TRBV2 and TRBJ1-2, is EPEVTQTPSHQVTQMGQEVILRCVPISNHLYFYWYRQILGQKVEFLVSFYNNEISEKSEIFDDQFSVERPDGSNFTLKIRSTKLEDSAMYFCASQGPRHGYTFGSGTRLTVV.

The chain recombines TRBV10-3 with TRBJ1-2; possibly TRBD1 for D (5 bases). The CDR3 loop spans 14 amino acids. Germline CDR1 ENHRY, CDR2 SYGVKD. Trimming left V 7 bases short and J 6 bases short, with 18 bases between. CDR3 sequence (DNA): TGTGCCATCACTCGACAGTCTGGCGCAGATGGCTACACCTTC. As protein: CAITRQSGADGYTF.

The chain carries TRBV5-4 and TRBJ2-7; tentative D call: TRBD1 (6 bases). The CDR3 has 16 residues. V lost 3 bases, J lost 4 bases, and 20 bases lay in between. Germline lookup yields CDR1 SGHNT and CDR2 YYREEE (reference sequence). CDR3 protein: CASSYFRGLSEYEQYF. The CDR3 bases are TGTGCCAGCAGCTATTTCAGGGGCCTCTCGGAATACGAGCAGTACTTC.

The chain uses TRBV4-2 and TRBJ2-7; weak D call: TRBD1 (6 bases). The V and J ends lost 0 bases and 0 bases respectively, with 15 bases between them. Germline V lookup: CDR1 LGHNA, CDR2 YNFKEQ. The length of the CDR3 is 17 residues. The chain's CDR3 is CASSQDRVRGVSYEQYF. Written as DNA, the CDR3 is TGTGCCAGCAGCCAAGATAGAGTCAGGGGAGTCTCCTACGAGCAGTACTTC.

The sample holds one count of this clone. V is TRBV5-6 and J is TRBJ1-5; no firm D call. Germline V gene lookup returns CDR1 SGHDT and CDR2 YYEEEE. This CDR3 has 14 residues. V was shortened by 1 base and J by 3 bases, with 8 bases between the two germline ends. CDR3 residues: CASSLSGYNQPQHF. The CDR3 bases are TGTGCCAGCAGCTTGTCGGGATACAATCAGCCCCAGCATTTT.

The J gene is TRBJ2-7, the V gene TRBV4-3, with 8 bases aligning to TRBD1. V lost 0 bases, J lost 2 bases, and 6 bases stayed unmatched. The V gene's germline CDR1 is LGHNA and CDR2 YSLEER. The CDR3 sequence is 16 residues long. The CDR3 sequence is CASSQDLTGGAYEQYF. CDR3 DNA: TGCGCCAGCAGCCAAGATCTAACAGGGGGTGCCTACGAGCAGTACTTC.